The 27 T cell receptor beta chains given below trace back to one sample, sequenced in a study of T cells after yellow fever vaccination. From the 5' RACE reads, TCRdb called clonotypes with MiXCR, one entry per CDR3 protein. The sample includes about 240,000 distinct CDR3 sequences, 6.9% of them seen just once. The sequencing used CD4+ T cells sorted from PBMCs, collected 15 days after the yellow fever booster vaccination. Every receptor here comes from a man in his thirties or forties who received the YFV17D yellow fever vaccine.

This clonotype was observed a handful of times. J is TRBJ2-3 and V is TRBV18; the D gene could be TRBD1 or TRBD2 (6 bases each). Trimming pared 6 bases from V and 2 bases from J, leaving 18 bases between. CDR3 length: 16 residues. The germline V gene has CDR1 KGHSH and CDR2 LQKENI. The CDR3 DNA reads as TGTGCCAGCTCCAACCCGTTGAGGGGGGTCACAGATACGCAGTATTTT. Amino acid sequence: CASSNPLRGVTDTQYF.

The table lists this clonotype with a few counts. The genes are TRBV5-6 and TRBJ2-2, with 11 bases aligning to TRBD1. CDR3 length: 14 residues. The J segment lost 4 bases and the V segment lost 6 bases, leaving 2 bases of the junction unmatched. Germline lookup yields CDR1 SGHDT and CDR2 YYEEEE. The CDR3 region is CASKGQGGTGELFF. Written as DNA, the CDR3 is TGTGCCAGCAAGGGACAGGGGGGCACCGGGGAGCTGTTTTTT.

CDR3 nucleotides: TGCGCCAGCAGCCAAGACCCCCCCCGGGCAGGAGAGACCCAGTACTTC. The encoded protein is CASSQDPPRAGETQYF. The gene calls are TRBV4-3 and TRBJ2-5; D uncertain. Per germline, CDR1 LGHNA and CDR2 YSLEER. CDR3 length equals 16 residues. Between the trimmed V and J ends, which lost 0 bases and 4 bases, there was a span of 15 bases.

This clonotype showed up many times. In DNA form, the CDR3 reads TGTGCCAGCAGCGAGACTAGCGGGTCAGGCAATGAGCAGTTCTTC. It is translated as CASSETSGSGNEQFF. The chain is built from TRBV7-2 and TRBJ2-1; TRBD2 aligns across 10 bases. J lost 6 bases, V lost 5 bases, and 7 bases had no gene match. Germline V lookup: CDR1 SGHTA, CDR2 FQGNSA. The CDR3 runs to 15 residues.

The J gene is TRBJ2-3, the V gene TRBV6-1, with D perhaps matching TRBD1 or TRBD2 (5 bases each). Germline V lookup: CDR1 MNHNS, CDR2 SASEGT. Trimming removed 11 bases from V and 5 bases from J, with 26 bases in between. This CDR3 has 16 amino acids. This chain's CDR3 is CAPHRAPGLWLDTQYF. CDR3 DNA: TGTGCCCCTCACCGGGCCCCGGGGCTGTGGCTAGATACGCAGTATTTT.

In this sample, this clonotype turned up many times. The chain couples TRBV20-1 to TRBJ2-5; perhaps TRBD2 as D (5 bases). In germline, CDR1 is DFQATT, CDR2 SNEGSKA (reference sequence). Trimming left V 0 bases short and J 9 bases short, with 20 bases between. The CDR3 sequence is 15 residues long. The CDR3 loop is CSARDPLASSLAQYF. CDR3 DNA sequence: TGCAGTGCTAGAGATCCGCTCGCTAGCTCCCTCGCCCAGTACTTC.

CDR3 nucleotides: TGCGCCAGCAGCTTGGGCAGAGGGCGGTACGAGCAGTACTTC. Protein product: CASSLGRGRYEQYF. The gene calls are TRBV5-1 and TRBJ2-7; tentatively, D is TRBD2 (5 bases). This CDR3 has 14 amino acids. The V end lost 0 bases, the J end lost 4 bases, and 11 bases lay between the germline ends. Germline values: CDR1 SGHRS, CDR2 YFSETQ. Full variable domain (rest looked up from reference TRBV5-1 and TRBJ2-7): KAGVTQTPRYLIKTRGQQVTLSCSPISGHRSVSWYQQTPGQGLQFLFEYFSETQRNKGNFPGRFSGRQFSNSRSEMNVSTLELGDSALYLCASSLGRGRYEQYFGPGTRLTVT.

This clonotype was counted at least ten times. The chain is built from TRBV9 and TRBJ2-1; 7 nucleotides align to TRBD1. The CDR3 length is 13 residues. The germline CDR1 and CDR2 sequences are SGDLS and YYNGEE. V was clipped by 4 bases and J by 9 bases; unmatched bases: 7. Here the CDR3 reads CASSPRGGAEQFF. The CDR3 DNA reads as TGTGCCAGCAGCCCCAGAGGGGGCGCTGAGCAGTTCTTC.

Many counts were recorded for this clonotype. This rearrangement joins TRBV14 to TRBJ2-5; tentative D call: TRBD2 (5 bases). Germline V gene sequence: CDR1 SGHDN, CDR2 FVKESK. The CDR3 has 13 residues. With 4 bases removed from V and 6 bases from J, the gap between germline ends came to 12 bases. The CDR3: CASSPGVQQTQYF. CDR3 nucleotide sequence: TGTGCCAGCAGCCCCGGGGTTCAGCAGACCCAGTACTTC. Full variable domain (rest looked up from reference TRBV14 and TRBJ2-5): EAGVTQFPSHSVIEKGQTVTLRCDPISGHDNLYWYRRVMGKEIKFLLHFVKESKQDESGMPNNRFLAERTGGTYSTLKVQPAELEDSGVYFCASSPGVQQTQYFGPGTRLLVL.

This clonotype turned up a few times. The gene calls are TRBV29-1 and TRBJ2-5; no definite D call. The germline CDR1 and CDR2 sequences are SQVTM and ANQGSEA. The V gene lost 7 bases and the J gene lost 5 bases, with 14 bases spanning the gap. The CDR3 sequence is 12 residues long. The CDR3 nucleotides are TGCAGCGGTCAGACGGCAGGCGAGACCCAGTACTTC. It translates to CSGQTAGETQYF.

There are many counts of this clonotype. The CDR3 here is CASSLDGSSYEQYF. In DNA form, the CDR3 reads TGCGCCAGCAGCTTGGATGGGTCCTCCTACGAGCAGTACTTC. J is TRBJ2-7 and V is TRBV5-1; D unresolved. V was clipped by 0 bases and J by 0 bases, with 7 bases between them. The CDR3 sequence is 14 residues long. Germline V gene sequence: CDR1 SGHRS, CDR2 YFSETQ.

CDR3 protein: CASIALYIAGANVLTF. In DNA form, the CDR3 reads TGTGCCAGCATAGCTTTGTATATTGCTGGGGCCAACGTCCTGACTTTC. This chain joins TRBV6-1 and TRBJ2-6; D is undetermined. The V gene lost 7 bases and the J gene lost 2 bases, with 15 bases spanning the gap. CDR3 length equals 16 residues. The germline CDR1 and CDR2 sequences are MNHNS and SASEGT.

This clonotype appeared a few times. The chain has TRBV7-9 and TRBJ2-1; a possible D gene is TRBD2 (5 bases). Germline CDR1 and CDR2: SEHNR and FQNEAQ (reference sequence). Trimming removed 5 bases from V and 9 bases from J, with 17 bases in between. This CDR3 is 14 amino acids long. The CDR3 DNA reads as TGTGCCAGCAGCGGCCGGGAAAGCAGCGGTGAGCAGTTCTTC. This gives the protein CASSGRESSGEQFF. Looking up the rest from reference TRBV7-9 and TRBJ2-1 gives the full variable domain: DTGVSQNPRHKITKRGQNVTFRCDPISEHNRLYWYRQTLGQGPEFLTYFQNEAQLEKSRLLSDRFSAERPKGSFSTLEIQRTEQGDSAMYLCASSGRESSGEQFFGPGTRLTVL.

This clonotype was counted only a few times. The chain recombines TRBV5-4 with TRBJ2-5; the match to TRBD2 covers 9 bases. This CDR3 spans 16 amino acids. CDR1 is SGHNT, CDR2 YYREEE, per germline (reference sequence). Losses at the gene ends were 4 bases for V and 2 bases for J; bases not matched to a gene: 9. The DNA for the CDR3 is TGTGCCAGCAGCCCGGGGGGCCTAGCGGGACAAGAGACCCAGTACTTC. It yields the protein CASSPGGLAGQETQYF.

This clonotype was found a few times. The J gene is TRBJ1-4, the V gene TRBV5-1; D is unresolved. V was shortened by 3 bases and J by 4 bases, with 19 bases between the two germline ends. Germline V gene lookup returns CDR1 SGHRS and CDR2 YFSETQ. The CDR3 loop spans 17 amino acids. The CDR3 spells CASSSSLRTADNEKLFF. The CDR3 DNA reads TGCGCCAGCAGCTCATCCCTAAGGACGGCCGATAATGAAAAACTGTTTTTT.

This clonotype was counted between two and nine times. The rearrangement uses TRBV11-2 and TRBJ1-2; no clear D gene. CDR1 and CDR2 (germline): SGHAT, FQNNGV. V was trimmed by 4 bases and J by 4 bases, leaving 10 bases between them. The CDR3 has 13 residues. The CDR3 here is CASSSTLRYGYTF. The CDR3 coding sequence is TGTGCCAGCAGCTCCACCCTTCGCTATGGCTACACCTTC.

V and J are TRBV7-8 and TRBJ2-5; D remains ambiguous. Between the trimmed V and J ends, which lost 3 bases and 5 bases, there was a span of 10 bases. Germline loops: CDR1 SGHVS, CDR2 FQNEAQ. This CDR3 spans 13 amino acids. The CDR3 sequence is CASSLGSRETQYF. In nucleotides, the CDR3 is TGTGCCAGCAGCTTGGGGTCGAGGGAGACCCAGTACTTC.

This clonotype was counted at least ten times. The V call is TRBV4-3, the J call TRBJ2-3, with 8 bases aligning to TRBD2. The CDR3 spans 16 residues. Unmatched junction bases numbered 4, after V lost 2 bases and J lost 0 bases. Germline V gene data show CDR1 as LGHNA and CDR2 as YSLEER. The CDR3, as DNA: TGCGCCAGCAGCCAATCCACTAGCGGAAGCACAGATACGCAGTATTTT. Its translation is CASSQSTSGSTDTQYF.

This clonotype was detected ten times or more. The chain is built from TRBV12-3 or TRBV12-4 and TRBJ2-5; weak D call: TRBD2 (5 bases). Trimming shortened V by 3 bases and J by 7 bases, and 9 bases separated the two germline ends. CDR3 length: 12 residues. The CDR3: CASSLEVATQYF. CDR3 nucleotides: TGTGCCAGCAGTTTGGAGGTGGCGACCCAGTACTTC.

The rearrangement links TRBV20-1 to TRBJ2-6, with D uncertain. Germline CDR1 DFQATT, CDR2 SNEGSKA (reference sequence). Trimming shortened V by 2 bases and J by 2 bases, and 4 bases separated the two germline ends. CDR3 length: 13 amino acids. CDR3 DNA sequence: TGCAGTGCTAGAATGACTGGGGCCAACGTCCTGACTTTC. It codes for CSARMTGANVLTF.

The chain joins TRBV20-1 to TRBJ2-5; no clear D gene. The germline V gene has CDR1 DFQATT and CDR2 SNEGSKA (reference sequence). Deletions cut 3 bases from V and 5 bases from J, with 19 bases between. The CDR3 is 15 amino acids. CDR3 region: CSASRRATVQETQYF. The CDR3 DNA follows: TGCAGTGCTAGTCGGAGAGCTACAGTCCAGGAGACCCAGTACTTC.

V and J are TRBV6-1 and TRBJ2-1; 11 positions match TRBD2. CDR1 is MNHNS, CDR2 SASEGT, per germline. The J segment lost 1 base and the V segment lost 6 bases, leaving 11 bases of the junction unmatched. The CDR3 is 18 amino acids. CDR3 amino acids: CASSLILAGGLSYNEQFF. In nucleotides, the CDR3 is TGTGCCAGCAGCCTAATCTTAGCGGGAGGGCTGTCCTACAATGAGCAGTTCTTC.

This clonotype was counted only a few times. CDR3 protein: CSAHQLVAGAYNEQFF. DNA for the CDR3: TGCAGTGCCCACCAATTGGTAGCGGGAGCCTACAATGAGCAGTTCTTC. This sequence joins TRBV20-1 and TRBJ2-1; TRBD2 aligns across 9 bases. This CDR3 comprises 16 residues. The V and J ends lost 6 bases and 2 bases, in that order; junction bases with no gene match: 11. CDR1 is DFQATT and CDR2 is SNEGSKA in the germline V gene (reference sequence).

V gene TRBV28 combines with J gene TRBJ2-7; D unresolved. With 6 bases removed from V and 3 bases from J, the gap between germline ends came to 18 bases. CDR3 length equals 15 residues. Germline V CDR1 and CDR2: MDHEN, SYDVKM. For the CDR3, the DNA is TGTGCCAGCAGGCCCCCAGCGCCCGCATACTACGAGCAGTACTTC. It encodes CASRPPAPAYYEQYF.

This clonotype has a handful of counts. This chain connects TRBV12-3 or TRBV12-4 to TRBJ2-2; D might be TRBD2 (6 bases). The V end lost 7 bases, the J end lost 7 bases, and 22 bases lay between the germline ends. The CDR3 runs 16 residues. The CDR3 DNA sequence: TGTGCCAGCACTTTTACCGGGGTAGGGAGGAGCGGGGAGCTGTTTTTT. The encoded protein is CASTFTGVGRSGELFF.

This clonotype was detected ten times or more. DNA of the CDR3: TGTGCCAGCAGCTTGGGACAGAAGACTTATGGCTACACCTTC. This translates into CASSLGQKTYGYTF. V usage is TRBV5-4 and J usage is TRBJ1-2; D may be TRBD1 (5 bases). This CDR3 region has 14 residues. Per germline, CDR1 SGHNT and CDR2 YYREEE (reference sequence). The ends were cut back, 0 bases at V and 5 bases at J, with 11 bases in the middle.

This clonotype has ten or more counts. This chain connects TRBV29-1 to TRBJ2-7; 8 bases are a match to TRBD2. The junction had 13 bases not matched to a gene; V was cut back by 6 bases and J by 3 bases. CDR3 length: 15 residues. Germline CDR1 is SQVTM and CDR2 is ANQGSEA. CDR3 in DNA: TGCAGCGTGGGTCATACCGGGACTAGGAGCTACGAGCAGTACTTC. Translating it yields CSVGHTGTRSYEQYF.